The present TCR beta chain was sequenced within a study of CD8+CD57+ T cells in acquired aplastic anemia. TCR beta VDJ and CDR3 were profiled, and genomic DNA was the template. One entry per CDR3 protein results from TCRdb running MiXCR on the reads. The sample has hundreds of thousands of distinct CDR3 sequences, 55% to 75% seen once. This CDR3 has 13 amino acids. V was clipped by 8 bases and J by 1 base; unmatched bases: 1. The germline CDR1 and CDR2 sequences are LNHDA and SQIVND (reference sequence). On this clonotype: Its antigen is currently unknown.

Study-wide findings and caveats: Fewer than 30 shared CD8+ CDR3s appeared highly expressed within patients' immunodominant clones. CD8+ Simpson's diversity in patients was not significantly different from that in controls.

The clonotype was recovered from a human donor in good health, serving as a control. V usage is TRBV19 and J usage is TRBJ1-5; TRBD1 matches 8 bases. Sequences were obtained from sorted CD4+, CD8+, or CD8+CD57+ T cells (not recorded which) from PBMCs. CDR3 loop: CASGTGSNQPQHF. DNA of the CDR3: TGTGCCAGTGGGACAGGAAGCAATCAGCCCCAGCATTTT.